This passage covers 5 T cell receptor beta chains from one sample sequenced in a study of T-cell reconstitution after alpha-beta-depleted transplantation in children. During its preparation, the TCRbeta library received unique molecular identifiers. Each CDR3 protein gets one entry after TCRdb re-called the PCR reads with MiXCR. This sample yields approximately 200,000 distinct CDR3 sequences, of which roughly 15% are seen a single time; about 13% belongs to the top ten. The specimen comprised PBMCs from the stem cell graft donor, sampled from the stem cell graft. Source of these receptors: a human donor who donated a stem cell graft to a child with acute lymphoblastic leukemia.

This clonotype was counted between two and nine times. The chain links TRBV5-5 to TRBJ1-2, with TRBD1 matching 8 bases. Germline CDR1 SGHKS, CDR2 YYEKEE (reference sequence). J was trimmed by 6 bases and V by 3 bases; bases with no gene match: 10. The CDR3 extends over 15 amino acids. The CDR3 DNA sequence: TGTGCCAGCAGCTCTACCCCGGACAGGGCGAATGGCTACACCTTC. Translated: CASSSTPDRANGYTF.

In its sample, this clonotype was seen once. This sequence may be a read error, since a much larger clone differs from it by one base. This chain links TRBV7-9 with TRBJ2-3; D gene uncertain. Germline-derived CDR1 and CDR2 are SEHNR and FQNEAQ (reference sequence). This CDR3 region has 15 residues. CDR3 in DNA: TGTGCCAGCAGCTTAGCCAAAATAGGCACAGAAACGCAGTATTTT. The encoded protein is CASSLAKIGTETQYF.

The chain uses TRBV19 and TRBJ2-1; a weak D match, TRBD1 (6 bases). CDR1 is LNHDA, CDR2 SQIVND, per germline (reference sequence). There are 13 residues in the CDR3. V lost 5 bases and J lost 7, with 12 bases in between. The CDR3 here is CASSARGRNEQFF. The DNA for the CDR3 is TGTGCCAGTAGTGCCAGGGGAAGGAATGAGCAGTTCTTC.

V is TRBV5-5 and J is TRBJ2-2; D not resolved. Trimming cost V 2 bases and J 3 bases, with 8 bases left between them. CDR3 length equals 14 residues. Germline V gene data show CDR1 as SGHKS and CDR2 as YYEKEE (reference sequence). The CDR3 loop is CASSFAHDTGELFF. As DNA, the CDR3 is TGTGCCAGCAGCTTTGCGCACGACACCGGGGAGCTGTTTTTT.

This clonotype was observed at least ten times. The chain is built from TRBV12-3 or TRBV12-4 and TRBJ2-3; D might be TRBD2 (5 bases). Trimming removed 7 bases from V and 8 bases from J, with 19 bases in between. This CDR3 has 14 amino acids. The CDR3 bases are TGTGCCAGCAACTCCCCGGTGCTTCGGGGTACGCAGTATTTT. Protein product: CASNSPVLRGTQYF.